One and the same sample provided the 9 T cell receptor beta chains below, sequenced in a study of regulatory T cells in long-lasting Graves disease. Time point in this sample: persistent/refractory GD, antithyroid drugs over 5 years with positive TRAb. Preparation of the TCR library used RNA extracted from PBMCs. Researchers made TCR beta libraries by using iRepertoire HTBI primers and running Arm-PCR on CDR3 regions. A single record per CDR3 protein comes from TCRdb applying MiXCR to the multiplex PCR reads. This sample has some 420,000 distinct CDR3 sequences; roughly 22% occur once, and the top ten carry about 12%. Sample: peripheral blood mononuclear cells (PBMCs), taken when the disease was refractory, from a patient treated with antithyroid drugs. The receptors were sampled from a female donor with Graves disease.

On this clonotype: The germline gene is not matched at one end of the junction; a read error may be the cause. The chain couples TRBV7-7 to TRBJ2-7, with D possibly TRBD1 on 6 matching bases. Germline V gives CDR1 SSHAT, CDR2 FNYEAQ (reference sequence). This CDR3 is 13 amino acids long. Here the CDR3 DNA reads TGTGCTAGCAGCATAGACAGGCTAGGGGAGCAGTACTTC. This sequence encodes CASSIDRLGEQYF.

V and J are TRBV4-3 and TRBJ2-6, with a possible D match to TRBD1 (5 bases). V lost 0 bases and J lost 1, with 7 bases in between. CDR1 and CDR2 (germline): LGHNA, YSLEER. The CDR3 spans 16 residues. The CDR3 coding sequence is TGCGCCAGCAGCCAAGACAGGGAATCTGGGGCCAACGTCCTGACTTTC. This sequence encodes CASSQDRESGANVLTF.

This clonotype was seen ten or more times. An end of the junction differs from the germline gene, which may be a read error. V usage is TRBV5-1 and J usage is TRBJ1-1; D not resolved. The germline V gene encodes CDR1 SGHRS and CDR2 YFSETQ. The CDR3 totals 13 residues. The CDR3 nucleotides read TGTGCCAGCAGCCGGCGCGGAAACACTGAAGCTTTCTTT. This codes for CASSRRGNTEAFF.

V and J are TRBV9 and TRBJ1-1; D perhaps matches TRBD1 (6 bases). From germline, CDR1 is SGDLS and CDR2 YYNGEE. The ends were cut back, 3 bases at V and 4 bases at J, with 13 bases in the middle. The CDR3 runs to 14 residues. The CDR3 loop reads CASSARGGGTEAFF. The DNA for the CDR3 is TGTGCCAGCAGCGCCAGAGGGGGGGGCACTGAAGCTTTCTTT.

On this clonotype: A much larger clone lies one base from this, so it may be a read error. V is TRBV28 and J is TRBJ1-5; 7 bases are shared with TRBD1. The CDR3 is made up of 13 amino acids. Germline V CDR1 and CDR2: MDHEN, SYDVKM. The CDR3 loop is CASSRVMGQLQHF. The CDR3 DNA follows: TGTGCCAGCAGTAGAGTCATGGGACAGCTCCAGCATTTT. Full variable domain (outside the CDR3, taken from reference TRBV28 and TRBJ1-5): DVKVTQSSRYLVKRTGEKVFLECVQDMDHENMFWYRQDPGLGLRLIYFSYDVKMKEKGDIPEGYSVSREKKERFSLILESASTNQTSMYLCASSRVMGQLQHFGDGTRLSIL.

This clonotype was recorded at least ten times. CDR3 nucleotide sequence: TGTGCCAGCAGTTTAACGGGACAGGGGTACTATGGCTACACCTTC. It translates to CASSLTGQGYYGYTF. The chain couples TRBV28 to TRBJ1-2; 10 positions agree with TRBD1. CDR1 MDHEN and CDR2 SYDVKM come from the germline V gene. CDR3 length: 15 amino acids. V was clipped by 2 bases and J by 3 bases; unmatched bases: 3.

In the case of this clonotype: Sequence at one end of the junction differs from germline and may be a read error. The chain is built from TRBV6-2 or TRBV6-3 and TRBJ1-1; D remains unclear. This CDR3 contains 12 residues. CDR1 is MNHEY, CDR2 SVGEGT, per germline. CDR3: CASSIGLSETFF. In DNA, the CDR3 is TGTGCCAGCAGCATTGGGCTGTCTGAAACTTTCTTT.

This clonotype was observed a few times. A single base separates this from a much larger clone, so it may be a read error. The CDR3 loop is CASSVGDTEAFF. DNA for the CDR3: TGTGCCAGCAGTGTAGGGGACACTGAAGCTTTCTTT. V usage is TRBV14 and J usage is TRBJ1-1; a weak D match, TRBD1 (5 bases). Germline lookup yields CDR1 SGHDN and CDR2 FVKESK. The CDR3 has 12 amino acids. Trimming removed 6 bases at V and 3 bases at J, with 8 bases between. The variable domain in full, completed from reference TRBV14 and TRBJ1-1, reads EAGVTQFPSHSVIEKGQTVTLRCDPISGHDNLYWYRRVMGKEIKFLLHFVKESKQDESGMPNNRFLAERTGGTYSTLKVQPAELEDSGVYFCASSVGDTEAFFGQGTRLTVV.

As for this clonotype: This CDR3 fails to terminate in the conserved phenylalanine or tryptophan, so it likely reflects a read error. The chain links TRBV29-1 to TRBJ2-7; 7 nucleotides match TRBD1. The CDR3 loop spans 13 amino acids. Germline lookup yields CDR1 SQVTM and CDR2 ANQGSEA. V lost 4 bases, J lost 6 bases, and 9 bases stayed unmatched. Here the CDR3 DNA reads TGCAGCGTTGCTTACGAACAGGGGACCGAGCAGTACCTC. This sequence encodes CSVAYEQGTEQYL.